A selection of T cell receptor beta chains follows, all from one sample in a study of cytomegalovirus exposure and HLA in healthy donors. TCRdb's table, derived via immunoSEQ multiplex PCR, lists solely in-frame clones and lacks some. The sample includes some 170,000 clones, under 80% seen only once; the top ten take under 2.5%. The source material was PBMCs. The receptors were gathered from a human donor in good health. Both conserved end residues are part of each CDR3. The order of the fields is clone size, D gene, V gene, J gene, CDR3 protein, CDR3 DNA. A D gene is named only where the DNA matches it firmly. Expanded clones are given a class, and other clones once, few, many or no size at all.

size: -; D: -; V: TRBV18; J: TRBJ1-5; CDR3: CASSLSTLRQGTNQPQHF; DNA: TGTGCCAGCTCACTCTCAACTTTGAGGCAGGGCACCAATCAGCCCCAGCATTTT
size: -; D: TRBD1; V: TRBV9; J: TRBJ2-7; CDR3: CASSTGTGSYEQYF; DNA: TGTGCCAGCAGCACCGGGACAGGGTCCTACGAGCAGTACTTC
size: once; D: TRBD1; V: TRBV19; J: TRBJ1-1; CDR3: CASSLQGARTEAFF; DNA: TGTGCCAGTAGTCTACAGGGGGCGAGAACTGAAGCTTTCTTT
size: -; D: TRBD1; V: TRBV6-5; J: TRBJ1-2; CDR3: CASSYLGQRIYGYTF; DNA: TGTGCCAGCAGTTACTTGGGACAGCGAATCTATGGCTACACCTTC
size: -; D: -; V: TRBV6-6; J: TRBJ2-5; CDR3: CASTNSEGEETQYF; DNA: TGTGCCAGCACCAATTCCGAGGGGGAAGAGACCCAGTACTTC
size: -; D: -; V: TRBV7-9; J: TRBJ1-1; CDR3: CASSLPPRGDTEAFF; DNA: TGTGCCAGCAGCTTGCCCCCCCGGGGGGACACTGAAGCTTTCTTT
size: -; D: TRBD2; V: TRBV5-1; J: TRBJ2-4; CDR3: CASTSNGGADIQYF; DNA: TGCGCCAGCACCAGTAACGGGGGGGCGGACATTCAGTACTTC
size: -; D: TRBD2; V: TRBV4-1; J: TRBJ2-3; CDR3: CASSRLAGGTDTQYF; DNA: TGCGCCAGCAGCCGACTAGCGGGTGGCACAGATACGCAGTATTTT
size: -; D: -; V: TRBV19; J: TRBJ2-3; CDR3: CASSSMTGMTDTQYF; DNA: TGTGCCAGTAGTTCCATGACAGGTATGACAGATACGCAGTATTTT
size: -; D: TRBD2; V: TRBV5-4; J: TRBJ2-3; CDR3: CASSPGLAQSTDTQYF; DNA: TGTGCCAGCAGCCCAGGACTAGCGCAGAGCACAGATACGCAGTATTTT
size: few; D: -; V: TRBV2; J: TRBJ2-7; CDR3: CASHLRNYEQYF; DNA: TGTGCCAGCCACCTAAGAAACTACGAGCAGTACTTC
size: -; D: TRBD1; V: TRBV19; J: TRBJ1-6; CDR3: CASSSGTGYNSPLHF; DNA: TGTGCCAGTAGCAGTGGGACAGGGTATAATTCACCCCTCCACTTT
size: few; D: TRBD1; V: TRBV6-1; J: TRBJ1-2; CDR3: CASSGQGANRYGYTF; DNA: TGTGCCAGCAGTGGACAGGGGGCCAACCGCTATGGCTACACCTTC
size: -; D: -; V: TRBV29-1; J: TRBJ1-2; CDR3: CSVGGGGMGYGYTF; DNA: TGCAGCGTTGGTGGGGGGGGCATGGGCTATGGCTACACCTTC
size: few; D: -; V: TRBV21-1; J: TRBJ2-7; CDR3: CASSKEQSYEQYF; DNA: TGTGCCAGCAGCAAAGAACAGTCCTACGAGCAGTACTTC
size: -; D: -; V: TRBV12-5; J: TRBJ2-5; CDR3: CASGLFRGETQYF; DNA: TGTGCTAGTGGTTTGTTCCGGGGAGAGACCCAGTACTTC